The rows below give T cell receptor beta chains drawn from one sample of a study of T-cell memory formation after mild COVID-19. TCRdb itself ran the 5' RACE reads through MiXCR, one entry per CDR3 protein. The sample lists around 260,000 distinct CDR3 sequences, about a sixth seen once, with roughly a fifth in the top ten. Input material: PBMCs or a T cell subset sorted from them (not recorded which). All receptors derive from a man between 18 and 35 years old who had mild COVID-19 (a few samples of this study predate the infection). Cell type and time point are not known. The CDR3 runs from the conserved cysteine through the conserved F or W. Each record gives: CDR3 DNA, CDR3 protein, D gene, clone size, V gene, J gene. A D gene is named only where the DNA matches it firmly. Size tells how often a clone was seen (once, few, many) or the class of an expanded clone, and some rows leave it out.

TGTGCCAGCAGTTCCCGGAAGACGAACACCGGGGAGCTGTTTTTT	CASSSRKTNTGELFF	NA	NA	TRBV7-2	TRBJ2-2
TGCAGTGCTAGAGAGGGGCCAGGCGTCACTGAAGCTTTCTTT	CSAREGPGVTEAFF	NA	many	TRBV20-1	TRBJ1-1
TGCGCCAGCAGCCAGGGGACAGGGGCAGATACGCAGTATTTT	CASSQGTGADTQYF	TRBD1	NA	TRBV4-1	TRBJ2-3
TGCAGCGTCGATGACAGGGCGGGAAAGACCCAGTACTTC	CSVDDRAGKTQYF	NA	NA	TRBV29-1	TRBJ2-5
TGCGCCAGCAGCGGGACAGCCTCAACTAATGAAAAACTGTTTTTT	CASSGTASTNEKLFF	TRBD1	few	TRBV5-1	TRBJ1-4
TGCGCCAGCAGCTCGGAGGGGGGGACAGATACGCAGTATTTT	CASSSEGGTDTQYF	NA	few	TRBV12-3/TRBV12-4	TRBJ2-3
TGTGCCAGCAGCCAAGAGTCGGGCAATCAGCCCCAGCATTTT	CASSQESGNQPQHF	NA	NA	TRBV4-2	TRBJ1-5
TGCGCCAGCAGCCAAGATTTGATGGCTAGCGGGGGGCGGGGGAATGAGCAGTTCTTC	CASSQDLMASGGRGNEQFF	TRBD2	many	TRBV4-3	TRBJ2-1
TGTGCCAGCAGCTTAGATTCGGCGGGGACATATGGGGGTGAAGCTTTCTTT	CASSLDSAGTYGGEAFF	NA	NA	TRBV11-2	TRBJ1-1
TGTGCCAGCAGTTTTGGTGCTGTTTACTACGAGCAGTACTTC	CASSFGAVYYEQYF	NA	NA	TRBV12-3/TRBV12-4	TRBJ2-7
TGTGCCAGCAGTTCAAGACTAGCGGGGGGGCCATGGAATGAGCAGTTCTTC	CASSSRLAGGPWNEQFF	TRBD2	NA	TRBV28	TRBJ2-1
TGTGCCAGCAGCGACGGAGGGCGGAATCAGCCCCAGCATTTT	CASSDGGRNQPQHF	NA	NA	TRBV9	TRBJ1-5
TGTGCCAGCAGCTTCCGGGGATCATCCTACAATGAGCAGTTCTTC	CASSFRGSSYNEQFF	NA	many	TRBV7-9	TRBJ2-1
TGCAGTGCCCGACCCCCCAGCGGGGGGGTGGATACGCAGTATTTT	CSARPPSGGVDTQYF	TRBD2	few	TRBV20-1	TRBJ2-3
TGCGCCAGCAGCTTGGGGACAGGGGCGGCCTACAATGAGCAGTTCTTC	CASSLGTGAAYNEQFF	TRBD1	few	TRBV5-1	TRBJ2-1
TGTGCCAGCAGCCAGCAGGGACCCGCCTACCTCAATGAGCAGTTCTTC	CASSQQGPAYLNEQFF	NA	few	TRBV7-3	TRBJ2-1
TGTGCCAGCAGCCCCACGACGTCGACAGATACGCAGTATTTT	CASSPTTSTDTQYF	NA	NA	TRBV7-2	TRBJ2-3
TGTGCCAGCAGCTCCCGGCCGAACACTGAAGCTTTCTTT	CASSSRPNTEAFF	NA	few	TRBV7-2	TRBJ1-1
TGTGCCAGCAGAAAACACGGGGGGGACACTGAAGCTTTCTTT	CASRKHGGDTEAFF	NA	NA	TRBV25-1	TRBJ1-1
TGTGCCAGCAGCTACGGGGGCCTGGGAGAGACCCAGTACTTC	CASSYGGLGETQYF	NA	NA	TRBV7-6	TRBJ2-5
TGCAGCGTTGCCGGGACAGATTCGTTGAATGGCTACACCTTC	CSVAGTDSLNGYTF	TRBD1	few	TRBV29-1	TRBJ1-2
TGTGCCAGCACCAGAGGGGGGAGCTCCTACAATGAGCAGTTCTTC	CASTRGGSSYNEQFF	NA	NA	TRBV9	TRBJ2-1
TGTGCCAGCAGCTTAGTCAGGGGATGGCACTATGGCTACACCTTC	CASSLVRGWHYGYTF	NA	NA	TRBV7-2	TRBJ1-2
TGTGCCAGCAGCTTAGCTGGTAAGGGGGTCCTCGAAGCTTTCTTT	CASSLAGKGVLEAFF	NA	NA	TRBV7-9	TRBJ1-1
TGTGCCAGCAGTTACTCTCAGGGGCGAAACTATGGCTACACCTTC	CASSYSQGRNYGYTF	NA	NA	TRBV6-5	TRBJ1-2
TGTGCCAGCAGCTTAAGACAGGGGGACAATCGCTACGAGCAGTACTTC	CASSLRQGDNRYEQYF	TRBD1	NA	TRBV7-2	TRBJ2-7
TGTGCCAGCAGCCCACAGGGTTACGGCACTGAAGCTTTCTTT	CASSPQGYGTEAFF	NA	NA	TRBV7-8	TRBJ1-1
TGCGCCAGCAGCCAAGATCCGGGGATGGGTTATGGCTACACCTTC	CASSQDPGMGYGYTF	NA	NA	TRBV4-3	TRBJ1-2
TGTGCCAGCAGCCTACCTTGGACAGGGGTGTACCAAGAGACCCAGTACTTC	CASSLPWTGVYQETQYF	TRBD1	NA	TRBV7-2	TRBJ2-5
TGCGCCAGCAGCCAAGCGGCAAGGGGGGGCGCGGAGGCCCAAGAGACCCAGTACTTC	CASSQAARGGAEAQETQYF	NA	few	TRBV4-3	TRBJ2-5
TGTGCCATCGGGGTCGACACAGATACGCAGTATTTT	CAIGVDTDTQYF	NA	NA	TRBV10-3	TRBJ2-3
TGTGCCAGCAGTTATTCGTACAGCACAGATACGCAGTATTTT	CASSYSYSTDTQYF	NA	NA	TRBV6-6	TRBJ2-3
TGTGCCAGCAGCCCTACCAGGGCAGGGCGGTTTGACATTCAGTACTTC	CASSPTRAGRFDIQYF	NA	NA	TRBV7-9	TRBJ2-4
TGTGCCAGCAGCTCATGGGTTCGCGGCCAAGAGACCCAGTACTTC	CASSSWVRGQETQYF	NA	NA	TRBV5-4	TRBJ2-5
TGTGCCAGCAGTTTATGGGAAACAGGGGGCGAGGGCTACACCTTC	CASSLWETGGEGYTF	TRBD1	NA	TRBV28	TRBJ1-2
TGTGCCAGCAGGACCCCATACACAGATACGCAGTATTTT	CASRTPYTDTQYF	NA	once	TRBV6-5	TRBJ2-3
TGTGCCAGCAGTCTAATAGGACCCCTTTACGAGCAGTACTTC	CASSLIGPLYEQYF	NA	once	TRBV2	TRBJ2-7
TGTGCCAGCAGCACATCTGTCATCAGGCGCCAGCCCTACAATGAGCAGTTCTTC	CASSTSVIRRQPYNEQFF	NA	NA	TRBV7-3	TRBJ2-1